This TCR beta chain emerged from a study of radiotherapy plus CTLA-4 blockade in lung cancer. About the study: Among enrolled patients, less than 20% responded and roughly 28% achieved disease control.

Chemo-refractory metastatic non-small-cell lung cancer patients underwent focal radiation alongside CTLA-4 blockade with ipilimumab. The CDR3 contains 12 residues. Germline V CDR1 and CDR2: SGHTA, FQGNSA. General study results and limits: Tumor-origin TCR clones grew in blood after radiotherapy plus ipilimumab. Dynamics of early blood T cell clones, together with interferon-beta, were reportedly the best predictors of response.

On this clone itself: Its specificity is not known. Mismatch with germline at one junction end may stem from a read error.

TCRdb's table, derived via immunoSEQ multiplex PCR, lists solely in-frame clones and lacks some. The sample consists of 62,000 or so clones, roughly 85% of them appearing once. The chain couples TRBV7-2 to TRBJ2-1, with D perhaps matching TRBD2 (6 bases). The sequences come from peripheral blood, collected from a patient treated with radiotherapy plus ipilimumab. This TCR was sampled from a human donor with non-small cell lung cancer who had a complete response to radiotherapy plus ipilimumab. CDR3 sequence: CASSFSRELRLF. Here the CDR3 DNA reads TGTGCCAGCAGCTTTAGTCGGGAGTTACGGCTCTTC.